This TCR beta chain is from a study of cytomegalovirus exposure and HLA in healthy donors. PCR employed 60 Vbeta and 13 Jbeta primers. The data were produced by immunoSEQ multiplex PCR, yet TCRdb's version contains in-frame clones alone and is incomplete. The table shows 150,000 to 200,000 clones, with approximately 71% occurring only once. Findings and limits, study-wide: Later findings reportedly placed an Asian-associated ancestry cluster below the approximately 700-donor mean for N-insertions.

Germline V gene sequence: CDR1 MDHEN, CDR2 SYDVKM. Trimming pared 2 bases from V and 9 bases from J, leaving 14 bases between. CDR3 length: 14 residues. Turning to this clone: Its antigen is currently unknown.

The chain recombines TRBV28 with TRBJ1-3; no clear D gene. This TCR derives from a male donor in good health and CMV-seronegative. The sequencing input was PBMCs. CDR3 residues: CASSLRAGDGTIYF. The CDR3 nucleotides are TGTGCCAGCAGTTTAAGGGCGGGAGACGGCACCATATATTTT.